This T cell receptor beta chain was observed in a study of blood T cell repertoires in COVID-19. Under the authors' procedure: By means of reference gene primer amplification, nucleated cell counts were estimated. The data were produced by immunoSEQ multiplex PCR, yet TCRdb's version contains in-frame clones alone and is incomplete. The DNA was the basis for D and trimming; V, J and clone size are from that table. The table includes about 170,000 clones, roughly four fifths detected once. The sequenced sample consisted of peripheral blood. The sequence came from a woman at least 80 years old with acute or convalescent COVID-19.

CDR3 loop: CASTQGVVGELFF. As DNA, the CDR3 is TGTGCCAGTACACAGGGGGTGGTCGGGGAGCTGTTTTTT. This chain joins TRBV19 and TRBJ2-2; the match to TRBD1 covers 8 bases. CDR3 size: 13 residues. After removal of 7 bases from V and 7 bases from J, the junction contained 5 bases not matched to a gene. Germline CDR1 is LNHDA and CDR2 is SQIVND (reference sequence).